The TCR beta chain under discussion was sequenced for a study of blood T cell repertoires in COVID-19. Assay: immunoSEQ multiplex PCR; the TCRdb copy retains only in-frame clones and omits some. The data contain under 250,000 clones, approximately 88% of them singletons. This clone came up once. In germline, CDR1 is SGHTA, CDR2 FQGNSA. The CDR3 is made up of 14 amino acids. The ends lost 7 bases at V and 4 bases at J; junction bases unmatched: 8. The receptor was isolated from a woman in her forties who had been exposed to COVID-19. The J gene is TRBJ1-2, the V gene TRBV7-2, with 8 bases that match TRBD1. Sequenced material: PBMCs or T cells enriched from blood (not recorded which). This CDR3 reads CASMATGGIYGYTF. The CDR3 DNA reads TGTGCCAGCATGGCTACAGGGGGTATCTATGGCTACACCTTC.